This note documents a single TCR beta chain sequence. What it recognizes is unknown. This sample stems from a study of identical twins. Study-level points and caveats: Out-of-frame alpha sequences common to twins exhibited an excess of low generation probability. Diverse VJ usage suggested most zero-insertion clonotypes were not invariant T cells. Clonotypes of the beta chain that were abundant in cord blood carried fewer insertions (memory repertoires showed none).

Via MiXCR, TCRdb re-called the 5' RACE reads, giving one row per CDR3 protein. The data show hundreds of thousands of distinct CDR3 sequences, less than 10% seen once. V was pared by 5 bases and J by 4 bases, with 10 bases of the junction left unmatched. The germline V gene encodes CDR1 DFQATT and CDR2 SNEGSKA (reference sequence). CDR3 length: 14 residues. These data were also filed under a second study, of yellow fever vaccine responses in identical twins. That report adds: Twins reportedly mounted vaccine T cell responses that seemed partly convergent, partly personalized.

The clonotype was recovered from a woman aged 18 to 35 in good health. Sequencing used PBMCs. This sequence joins TRBV20-1 and TRBJ2-7, with 8 bases fitting TRBD2. The CDR3 DNA reads TGCAGTGCTCTAATTGGGACTAGGAGTTACGAGCAGTACTTC. Translating it yields CSALIGTRSYEQYF.